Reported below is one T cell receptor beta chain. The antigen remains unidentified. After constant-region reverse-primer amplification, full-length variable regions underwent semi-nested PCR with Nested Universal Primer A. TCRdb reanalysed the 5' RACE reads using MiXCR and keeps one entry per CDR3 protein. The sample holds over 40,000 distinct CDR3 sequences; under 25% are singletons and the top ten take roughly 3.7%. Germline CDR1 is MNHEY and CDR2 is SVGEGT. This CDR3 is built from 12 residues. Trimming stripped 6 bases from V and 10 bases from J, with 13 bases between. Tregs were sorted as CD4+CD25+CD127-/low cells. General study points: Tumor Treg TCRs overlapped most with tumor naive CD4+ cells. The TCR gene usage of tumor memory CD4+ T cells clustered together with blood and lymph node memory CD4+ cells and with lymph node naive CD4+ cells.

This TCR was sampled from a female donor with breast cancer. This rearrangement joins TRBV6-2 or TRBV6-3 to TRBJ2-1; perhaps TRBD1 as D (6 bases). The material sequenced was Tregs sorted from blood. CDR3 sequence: CASSHRVGEQFF. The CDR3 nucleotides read TGTGCCAGCAGCCACAGGGTCGGAGAGCAGTTCTTC.